This T cell receptor beta chain was obtained from a study of beta chain features in type 1 diabetes. Whole-study results and caveats: The study found that naive, central memory and Treg TCRB repertoires appeared more similar in patients than in healthy donors. PCR might pick shorter templates more often, in the same way for patients and controls. Among patients with Type 1 diabetes, TCRB CDR3s were moderately but significantly shorter in every one of the four CD4+ subsets.

V dropped 6 bases and J dropped 2 bases, with 11 bases sitting between them. Germline V gene lookup returns CDR1 MNHNY and CDR2 SVGAGI (reference sequence). The CDR3 has 14 amino acids. Comment on this clone: Its antigen is as yet unknown.

Of the isolated RNA, all was reverse transcribed, and so the sequenced material was expressed TCRB transcripts. The method was immunoSEQ multiplex PCR; TCRdb's version includes in-frame clones alone and lacks a portion of them. The sample comprises hundreds of thousands of clones, around a sixth of which are singletons, and approximately 0.093% rests with the top ten. Sample: naive CD4+ T cells from blood. The TCR was taken from a man aged 18 to 30 in good health. The chain recombines TRBV6-6 with TRBJ2-1; no definite D call. CDR3 loop: CASRQHEAYNEQFF. The CDR3 nucleotides read TGTGCCAGCAGACAACACGAGGCCTACAATGAGCAGTTCTTC.